The rows below give T cell receptor beta chains drawn from one sample of a study of blood T cell repertoires in COVID-19. Clones were sequenced by immunoSEQ multiplex PCR, and TCRdb holds only the in-frame ones, with some missing. The data hold 110,000 to 150,000 clones, with roughly 86% observed a single time. Sequencing was carried out using peripheral blood. The receptors were gathered from a human donor in a cohort sampled during active COVID-19. Both conserved end residues are part of each CDR3.

V	J	CDR3
TRBV2	TRBJ2-3	CASGRHTQYF
TRBV28	TRBJ2-7	CATTTDDF
TRBV28	TRBJ1-4	CASRPRGRGEKLFF
TRBV5-1	TRBJ2-5	CASSFSTGRRFSGGTLQETQYF
TRBV9	TRBJ1-6	CASSVSDRSSSYNSPLHF
TRBV5-1	TRBJ2-5	CASSQGLAEETQYF
TRBV5-6	TRBJ2-3	CASSLVRSDTQYF
TRBV5-5	TRBJ2-2	CASSGQGTARTGELFF
TRBV27	TRBJ2-7	CASRPPGTRYEQYF
TRBV10-3	TRBJ2-1	CAITAGQGIGGPWDEQFF
TRBV5-6	TRBJ2-2	CASSLAGQIYTGELFF
TRBV30	TRBJ1-3	CACGRGSGNTIYF
TRBV6-6	TRBJ2-1	CASSQRGTGAMYNEQFF
TRBV4-1	TRBJ2-1	CASRPTSGVLVQYNEQFF
TRBV11-2	TRBJ2-7	CASSLVGGLGQHSAYEQYF
TRBV30	TRBJ2-2	CAWSPTVGAAGELFF
TRBV27	TRBJ1-1	CASSRLARGNTEAFF
TRBV29-1	TRBJ2-7	CSVAPGMSSYEQYF
TRBV7-9	TRBJ1-1	CASSLYTWAPNTEAFF
TRBV10-3	TRBJ2-5	CAISERLAKETQYF
TRBV9	TRBJ2-2	CASSVDGGTGELFF
TRBV11-1	TRBJ2-3	CASTELAGMTDTQYF
TRBV11-3	TRBJ1-1	CASSRDMNTEAFF
TRBV7-2	TRBJ2-1	CASSFGLAWNEQFF
TRBV28	TRBJ1-1	CASSPTGFGTEAFF
TRBV2	TRBJ1-1	CASSTGQGDTEAFF
TRBV15	TRBJ1-6	CATSRDYSPLHF
TRBV11-2	TRBJ2-2	CATTPLAGPNTGELFF
TRBV6-6	TRBJ1-4	CASSYSGGVSEKLFF
TRBV18	TRBJ2-3	CASSPRTGGTDTQYF
TRBV6-5	TRBJ1-2	CAAIGANYGYTF
TRBV5-4	TRBJ2-1	CASSPRERGYNEQFF
TRBV19	TRBJ1-4	CASSIDRGFEKLFF
TRBV4-1	TRBJ2-7	CASSQFPGQGAYEQYF
TRBV7-9	TRBJ2-1	CASREGASYNEQFF
TRBV7-9	TRBJ2-1	CASSSPGGQGAGEQFF
TRBV3-1/TRBV3-2	TRBJ2-7	CASSSVNEQYF
TRBV6-6	TRBJ2-1	CASSSTGSSAREEQFF
TRBV5-4	TRBJ2-3	CASRAGGFVAGGPDRTQYF